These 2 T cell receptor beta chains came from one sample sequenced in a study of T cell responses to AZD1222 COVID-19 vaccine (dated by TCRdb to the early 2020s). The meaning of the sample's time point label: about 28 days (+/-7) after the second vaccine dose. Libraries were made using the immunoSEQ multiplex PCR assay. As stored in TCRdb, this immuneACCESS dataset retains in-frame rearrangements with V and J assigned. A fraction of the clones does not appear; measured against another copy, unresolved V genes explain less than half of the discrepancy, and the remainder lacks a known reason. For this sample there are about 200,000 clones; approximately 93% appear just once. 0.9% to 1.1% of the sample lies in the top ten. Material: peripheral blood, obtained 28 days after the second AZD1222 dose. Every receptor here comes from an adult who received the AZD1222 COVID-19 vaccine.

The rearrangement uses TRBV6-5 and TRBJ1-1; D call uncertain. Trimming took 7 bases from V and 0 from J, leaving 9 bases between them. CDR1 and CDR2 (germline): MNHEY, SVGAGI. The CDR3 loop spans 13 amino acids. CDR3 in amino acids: CASKGSMNTEAFF. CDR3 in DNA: TGTGCCAGCAAAGGCAGTATGAACACTGAAGCTTTCTTT.

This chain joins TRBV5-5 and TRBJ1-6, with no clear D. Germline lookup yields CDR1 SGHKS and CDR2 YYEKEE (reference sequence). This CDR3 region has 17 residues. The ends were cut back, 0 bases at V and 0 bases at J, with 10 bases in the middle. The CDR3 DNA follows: TGTGCCAGCAGCTTGGGACTTATAAGCTCCTATAATTCACCCCTCCACTTT. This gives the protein CASSLGLISSYNSPLHF.